One sample yielded the 22 T cell receptor beta chains listed below, sequenced in a study of shared T cell receptors in the human thymus. Assay: immunoSEQ multiplex PCR; the TCRdb copy retains only in-frame clones and omits some. The sample yields hundreds of thousands of clones, approximately 85% seen once. These same data were also listed under a study on human thymus T cells.

The specimen sequenced was thymocytes. The receptors here all came from a girl under two years old with a congenital heart defect.

The chain combines TRBV6-6 with TRBJ1-2; D unclear. The CDR3 consists of 12 residues. Looked up from germline, CDR1 is MNHNY and CDR2 is SVGAGI (reference sequence). V gave up 4 bases and J gave up 13 bases, with 16 bases separating them. The CDR3 protein is CASSSTPWSCTF. DNA of the CDR3: TGTGCCAGCAGTTCCACCCCGTGGAGTTGCACCTTC.

The chain employs TRBV6-5 and TRBJ2-1; the D gene is possibly TRBD1 (6 bases). The germline gives CDR1 MNHEY, CDR2 SVGAGI. V was trimmed by 2 bases and J by 2 bases, leaving 10 bases between them. The CDR3 contains 15 residues. CDR3 residues: CASSYARGPYNEQFF. As DNA, the CDR3 is TGTGCCAGCAGTTACGCCAGGGGTCCCTACAATGAGCAGTTCTTC.

This rearrangement joins TRBV18 to TRBJ2-5, with 7 bases lining up with TRBD1. This CDR3 contains 13 residues. Unmatched junction bases numbered 5, after V lost 4 bases and J lost 6 bases. Germline CDR1 reads KGHSH; CDR2 reads LQKENI. CDR3 DNA: TGTGCCAGCTCACGACAGGGCTGGAAGACCCAGTACTTC. It yields the protein CASSRQGWKTQYF.

The rearrangement joins TRBV2 to TRBJ1-1; tentative D call: TRBD1 (6 bases). Germline CDR1 SNHLY, CDR2 FYNNEI. The CDR3 consists of 14 residues. Trimming shortened V by 6 bases and J by 4 bases, and 15 bases separated the two germline ends. The CDR3 reads CASRVDRMGTEAFF. The CDR3 nucleotides are TGTGCCAGCAGGGTAGACAGGATGGGCACTGAAGCTTTCTTT.

This chain links TRBV7-4 with TRBJ2-1, with TRBD2 matching 8 bases. CDR3 length: 18 residues. V lost 3 bases to trimming and J lost 3 bases; unmatched junction nucleotides: 13. Germline loops: CDR1 SGHVT, CDR2 SQSDAQ. CDR3 DNA: TGTGCCAGCAGCTTCAGTGAGGACCCAGCGGGGGACTACAATGAGCAGTTCTTC. It codes for CASSFSEDPAGDYNEQFF. The full variable domain, with the rest looked up from reference TRBV7-4 and TRBJ2-1, is GAGVSQSPRYKVAKRGRDVALRCDSISGHVTLYWYRQTLGQGSEVLTYSQSDAQRDKSGRPSGRFSAERPERSVSTLKIQRTEQGDSAVYLCASSFSEDPAGDYNEQFFGPGTRLTVL.

This clone appeared a single time. The J gene is TRBJ1-1, the V gene TRBV4-2; no definite D call. The CDR3 consists of 16 residues. The germline gives CDR1 LGHNA, CDR2 YNFKEQ. Trimming removed 4 bases at V and 1 base at J, with 16 bases between. As DNA, the CDR3 is TGTGCCAGCAGCCTGAGGACTTGGCAGTCGAACACTGAAGCTTTCTTT. It encodes CASSLRTWQSNTEAFF.

This clone was recorded only once. This chain joins TRBV5-5 and TRBJ1-5, with TRBD1 matching over 8 bases. Germline assignment: CDR1 SGHKS and CDR2 YYEKEE (reference sequence). The CDR3 is made up of 16 amino acids. The V gene end was trimmed by 4 bases and the J gene end by 4 bases; junction bases not matched to a gene: 10. In nucleotides, the CDR3 is TGTGCCAGCAGCCCCCGGACAGGGCCATATAATCAGCCCCAGCATTTT. Translation gives CASSPRTGPYNQPQHF.

This chain joins TRBV7-2 and TRBJ2-7, with D possibly matching TRBD1 (5 bases). Trimming took off 3 bases at V and 0 bases at J, with 9 bases between the two ends. This CDR3 is built from 14 residues. Germline V gene lookup returns CDR1 SGHTA and CDR2 FQGNSA. CDR3 amino acids: CASSFRQSSYEQYF. The CDR3 DNA sequence: TGTGCCAGCAGCTTCCGACAGTCCTCCTACGAGCAGTACTTC.

The V and J genes are TRBV27 and TRBJ1-1; 8 positions agree with TRBD1. Germline V CDR1 and CDR2: MNHEY, SMNVEV (reference sequence). V dropped 6 bases and J dropped 1; count of bases not matched to a gene: 10. The CDR3 has 16 residues. This chain's CDR3 is CASSNGQGRANTEAFF. CDR3 nucleotide sequence: TGTGCCAGCAGCAACGGACAGGGAAGGGCGAACACTGAAGCTTTCTTT.

A note on this clone: Other DNA sequences in this specimen translate into the identical CDR3. The chain recombines TRBV7-8 with TRBJ2-7; tentatively, D is TRBD1 (5 bases). The CDR3 is made up of 12 amino acids. Trimming left V 1 base short and J 5 bases short, with 6 bases between. CDR1 is SGHVS and CDR2 is FQNEAQ in the germline V gene. CDR3 amino acids: CASSLVGHEQYF. For the CDR3, the DNA is TGTGCCAGCAGCTTAGTGGGGCACGAGCAGTACTTC. Based on the CDR3 plus reference TRBV7-8 and TRBJ2-7, the full variable domain is GAGVSQSPRYKVAKRGQDVALRCDPISGHVSLFWYQQALGQGPEFLTYFQNEAQLDKSGLPSDRFFAERPEGSVSTLKIQRTQQEDSAVYLCASSLVGHEQYFGPGTRLTVT.

V is TRBV10-3 and J is TRBJ2-3; 12 nucleotides align to TRBD2. J gave up 6 bases and V 8 bases, and 0 bases lay outside the gene matches. Per the germline V gene, CDR1 is ENHRY and CDR2 is SYGVKD. The CDR3 loop spans 12 amino acids. DNA of the CDR3: TGTGCCATCGGACTAGCGGGGGATACGCAGTATTTT. The encoded protein is CAIGLAGDTQYF.

This clone was observed once. The chain carries TRBV6-5 and TRBJ2-3; D is perhaps TRBD1 (7 bases). Trimming shortened V by 2 bases and J by 4 bases, and 16 bases separated the two germline ends. The length of the CDR3 is 16 residues. Germline V gene lookup returns CDR1 MNHEY and CDR2 SVGAGI. The CDR3 DNA reads TGTGCCAGCAGTTACCCAGGGGGGTCCATTTCAGATACGCAGTATTTT. It yields the protein CASSYPGGSISDTQYF.

This clone has just a few counts. The junction departs from germline at one end; a sequencing error may be responsible. The CDR3 reads CASSQLRDRRPHF. The CDR3 nucleotides are TGCGCCAGCAGCCAACTCCGGGACAGGCGTCCCCACTTT. This chain joins TRBV4-3 and TRBJ1-1, with 8 nucleotides matching TRBD1. This CDR3 is 13 amino acids long. Germline assignment: CDR1 LGHNA and CDR2 YSLEER.

The CDR3, as DNA: TGTGCCAGCAGCTTAGGTCTGGGGGCGTCTGGCTACACCTTC. Translating it yields CASSLGLGASGYTF. The chain links TRBV7-2 to TRBJ1-2; D might be TRBD1 (6 bases). Per the germline V gene, CDR1 is SGHTA and CDR2 is FQGNSA. The CDR3 loop spans 14 amino acids. Trimming removed 1 base at V and 7 bases at J, with 13 bases between.

V and J are TRBV14 and TRBJ1-1; tentatively, D is TRBD1 (6 bases). CDR1 SGHDN and CDR2 FVKESK come from the germline V gene. V shed 0 bases and J shed 1 base, with 24 bases lying between them. The CDR3 totals 20 residues. The DNA of the CDR3 is TGTGCCAGCAGCCAAGATCGAGATAGGGGGATCGGGGGGAAGAACACTGAAGCTTTCTTT. Encoded protein: CASSQDRDRGIGGKNTEAFF.

V and J are TRBV7-9 and TRBJ2-3; 14 nucleotides agree with TRBD2. From germline, CDR1 is SEHNR and CDR2 FQNEAQ (reference sequence). Trimming removed 5 bases from V and 3 bases from J; junction bases left unmatched: 4. This CDR3 region has 16 residues. The CDR3 DNA reads TGTGCCAGCAGCCGCTGGACTAGCGGGGGGACAGATACGCAGTATTTT. Its translation: CASSRWTSGGTDTQYF.

The chain carries TRBV19 and TRBJ2-7; D is perhaps TRBD2 (5 bases). Trimming took off 2 bases at V and 0 bases at J, with 8 bases between the two ends. CDR1 and CDR2 (germline): LNHDA, SQIVND (reference sequence). This CDR3 is built from 14 residues. CDR3 DNA sequence: TGTGCCAGTAGTATATCGCTAGCCTCCTACGAGCAGTACTTC. Translating gives CASSISLASYEQYF.

The V call is TRBV9, the J call TRBJ2-7, with TRBD1 matching over 9 bases. The length of the CDR3 is 16 residues. Germline V CDR1 and CDR2: SGDLS, YYNGEE. J lost 5 bases, V lost 0 bases, and 9 bases had no gene match. The CDR3 coding sequence is TGTGCCAGCAGCGTAGCTACTCGGGACAGGGTAGACGAGCAGTACTTC. This sequence encodes CASSVATRDRVDEQYF.

This clone has more than one count but fewer than ten. The rearrangement joins TRBV6-4 to TRBJ1-6, with a tentative D call TRBD1 (6 bases). Germline V gives CDR1 MRHNA, CDR2 SNTAGT. CDR3 length equals 13 residues. The germline V and J ends were trimmed by 9 bases and 8 bases, with 14 bases remaining between them. CDR3 coding DNA: TGTGCCAGTTCCCTTACAGGGCATTCACCCCTCCACTTT. It translates to CASSLTGHSPLHF.

This clone has just one count. The chain combines TRBV6-6 with TRBJ1-2; D might be TRBD1 (6 bases). Trimming cost V 2 bases and J 14 bases, with 18 bases left between them. Germline CDR1 is MNHNY and CDR2 is SVGAGI (reference sequence). The CDR3 loop spans 13 amino acids. The CDR3 sequence is CASSYDRPPARTF. CDR3 in DNA: TGTGCCAGCAGTTACGACAGGCCTCCCGCTAGAACCTTC.

The V gene is TRBV5-4, the J gene TRBJ1-1; no definite D call. This CDR3 comprises 17 residues. The germline V and J ends were trimmed by 5 bases and 4 bases, with 24 bases remaining between them. The V gene's germline CDR1 is SGHNT and CDR2 YYREEE (reference sequence). Here the CDR3 reads CASSHTGVALVGTEAFF. As DNA, the CDR3 is TGTGCCAGCAGTCATACGGGTGTGGCCTTGGTGGGCACTGAAGCTTTCTTT.

This clone was recorded only once. CDR3 protein: CASSFGSGYTF. The DNA for the CDR3 is TGTGCCAGCAGCTTTGGTAGCGGCTACACCTTC. The chain employs TRBV5-4 and TRBJ1-2; D call uncertain. The CDR3 covers 11 residues. Per germline, CDR1 SGHNT and CDR2 YYREEE (reference sequence). V lost 2 bases and J lost 8, with 7 bases in between.